Presented here are 5 T cell receptor beta chains from one specimen sequenced in a study of shared clonotypes between healthy human individuals. The assay was immunoSEQ multiplex PCR, and TCRdb's table has in-frame clones only and misses some. The sample carries 2.3 million or so clones, approximately 93% recorded once. What was sequenced was naive CD4+ T cells from PBMCs. Subset specified: CD45RA+ positively selected. These receptors were taken from a man between 18 and 29 years old in good health. Some clones in this sample may be carry-over from other donors' samples.

The chain combines TRBV7-2 with TRBJ2-3; no firm D call. CDR3 length equals 12 residues. Germline V gives CDR1 SGHTA, CDR2 FQGNSA. V was shortened by 7 bases and J by 2 bases, with 7 bases between the two germline ends. The DNA of the CDR3 is TGTGCCAGCACTCGGAACACAGATACGCAGTATTTT. Translated: CASTRNTDTQYF.

This clone was counted a single time. The DNA for the CDR3 is TGTGCCAGAAGCTACCGGGCCCAGGGGTACTTC. This sequence encodes CARSYRAQGYF. The V call is TRBV5-3, the J call TRBJ2-7; D perhaps matches TRBD1 (5 bases). TRBV5-3 belongs to the ORF category, with a function that is uncertain. CDR3 length: 11 residues. V was trimmed by 3 bases and J by 12 bases, leaving 13 bases between them.

This clone was detected once. V and J are TRBV19 and TRBJ2-5; unclear D gene. The CDR3 is made up of 13 amino acids. Germline CDR1 and CDR2: LNHDA and SQIVND (reference sequence). Trimming took 6 bases from V and 5 from J, leaving 13 bases between them. The CDR3 loop reads CASSQRRAETQYF. For the CDR3, the DNA is TGTGCCAGTAGCCAGCGTAGAGCGGAGACCCAGTACTTC.

A single count supports this clone. This chain links TRBV27 with TRBJ2-5; D not resolved. CDR1 and CDR2 (germline): MNHEY, SMNVEV (reference sequence). Trimming removed 6 bases from V and 4 bases from J, with 18 bases in between. The CDR3 sequence is 15 residues long. In DNA, the CDR3 is TGTGCCAGCAGCAAAACCCTCTGGTGGCGAGAGACCCAGTACTTC. Translated, it gives CASSKTLWWRETQYF.

This rearrangement joins TRBV28 to TRBJ2-1, with 9 bases fitting TRBD2. Per germline, CDR1 MDHEN and CDR2 SYDVKM. This CDR3 contains 16 residues. V gave up 5 bases and J gave up 5 bases; unmatched junction bases: 10. The CDR3 DNA sequence: TGTGCCAGCAGTCGTAGACTAGCGGACCTTCACAATGAGCAGTTCTTC. It encodes CASSRRLADLHNEQFF.